This TCR beta chain was found in a study of blood T cell repertoires in COVID-19. Study background: Samples came from the United States, Italy and Spain, spanning acute and convalescent COVID-19.

The germline V gene has CDR1 SGHAT and CDR2 FQDESV (reference sequence). The V and J ends lost 3 bases and 6 bases respectively, with 12 bases between them. The CDR3 consists of 14 residues. Sequenced by immunoSEQ multiplex PCR; TCRdb stores in-frame clones only, minus some. The profile shows 330,000 or so clones, roughly 87% of them singletons. The sequenced sample consisted of peripheral blood. This TCR derives from a man aged 25-40 years with COVID-19, enrolled during active disease. The chain recombines TRBV11-1 with TRBJ2-1, with no clear D. The CDR3 is CASSFLISGNEQFF. In DNA form, the CDR3 reads TGTGCCAGCAGCTTTTTGATATCCGGCAATGAGCAGTTCTTC.